The rows below give T cell receptor beta chains drawn from one sample of a study of T-cell reconstitution after alpha-beta-depleted transplantation in children. TCRdb independently ran MiXCR on the PCR reads; one entry per CDR3 protein. This table holds some 300,000 distinct CDR3 sequences, around 10% found once. The sample was PBMCs, taken before TCRalphabeta/CD19-depleted stem cell transplant. The receptor set was obtained from a boy in the first two years of life with acute myeloid leukemia, due to receive a stem cell transplant. The CDR3 runs from the conserved cysteine through the conserved F or W. D genes are given only for firm matches. Clone sizes are given selectively: once, few, many, or a class where the clone is expanded.

j_call | v_call | d_call | clone_size | cdr3_nt | cdr3_aa
TRBJ2-4 | TRBV27 | - | many | TGTGCCAGCAGCCTCTCCAGGGTAACCAAAAACATTCAGTACTTC | CASSLSRVTKNIQYF
TRBJ2-1 | TRBV7-3 | TRBD2 | few | TGTGCCAGCAGCTTAACGGGGACTAGCGCTGAGGAGCAGTTCTTC | CASSLTGTSAEEQFF
TRBJ2-6 | TRBV5-1 | - | - | TGCGCCAGCAGCGCCAGGGGAGTCCCCTCTGGGGCCAACGTCCTGACTTTC | CASSARGVPSGANVLTF
TRBJ2-1 | TRBV7-9 | - | few | TGTGCCAGCAGCTCCCTTGTCCGGTTGGCCTACAATGAGCAGTTCTTC | CASSSLVRLAYNEQFF
TRBJ1-1 | TRBV19 | - | few | TGTGCCAGTAGTCACAGGTCTCCTGAAGCTTTCTTT | CASSHRSPEAFF
TRBJ2-1 | TRBV6-5 | TRBD2 | many | TGTGCCAGCAGTTCTACTAGCGGGGGGAACAATGAGCAGTTCTTC | CASSSTSGGNNEQFF
TRBJ2-1 | TRBV3-1 | TRBD2 | few | TGTGCCAGCAAAGCGGGAGGGCCTGGCTCCTACAATGAGCAGTTCTTC | CASKAGGPGSYNEQFF
TRBJ1-2 | TRBV20-1 | - | many | TGCAGTGCTAGATTACAAGGAGGTCCCTATGGCTACACCTTC | CSARLQGGPYGYTF
TRBJ1-5 | TRBV2 | - | many | TGTGCCAGCAGTAACCGAGGGAATCAGCCCCAGCATTTT | CASSNRGNQPQHF
TRBJ1-5 | TRBV7-8 | - | few | TGTGCCAGCAGCTTAGCCAGCCTCGGGGATAGCAATCAGCCCCAGCATTTT | CASSLASLGDSNQPQHF
TRBJ2-2 | TRBV7-9 | - | many | TGTGCCAGCAGCTTAGACAGTAGCATCAGGCTGTTTTTT | CASSLDSSIRLFF
TRBJ2-1 | TRBV7-3 | - | many | TGTGCCAGCAGCTTAACAAGTGGTAGCCCCCCCAATGAGCAGTTCTTC | CASSLTSGSPPNEQFF
TRBJ2-6 | TRBV7-9 | - | - | TGTGCCAGCAGCTTAGGACAGATCAGCTCTGGGGCCAACGTCCTGACTTTC | CASSLGQISSGANVLTF
TRBJ2-7 | TRBV20-1 | TRBD2 | many | TGCAGTGCTAGAGATAGTTGGCGGGAGCCGACCTACGAGCAGTACTTC | CSARDSWREPTYEQYF
TRBJ2-1 | TRBV4-2 | - | - | TGTGCCAGCAGCAAAGCAGGCAATGAGCAGTTCTTC | CASSKAGNEQFF
TRBJ2-2 | TRBV11-3 | - | many | TGTGCCAGCAGCTCCTCCGGGGACGCCACCGGGGAGCTGTTTTTT | CASSSSGDATGELFF
TRBJ2-2 | TRBV5-1 | - | few | TGCGCCAGCAGCCTACAGAATTCGAACACCGGGGAGCTGTTTTTT | CASSLQNSNTGELFF
TRBJ2-1 | TRBV12-3/TRBV12-4 | - | many | TGTGCCAGCACCATAGCTCAAAGGGGTGAGCAGTTCTTC | CASTIAQRGEQFF
TRBJ2-2 | TRBV5-5 | - | many | TGTGCCAGCAGCGGCGGACGGTTCTCGAACACCGGGGAGCTGTTTTTT | CASSGGRFSNTGELFF
TRBJ1-1 | TRBV11-2 | - | - | TGTGCCAGCAGCTTAGTACTCGAAGCTTTCTTT | CASSLVLEAFF
TRBJ2-5 | TRBV29-1 | - | - | TGCAGCGTTGACCTCCCCGGGACACAGCGTGGGACCCAGTACTTC | CSVDLPGTQRGTQYF
TRBJ2-3 | TRBV5-1 | TRBD2 | - | TGCGCCAGCAGCTTGGCGGCGGGGGGTATCACAGATACGCAGTATTTT | CASSLAAGGITDTQYF
TRBJ2-3 | TRBV7-2 | TRBD2 | - | TGTGCCAGCAGCTCTAAGCGGGGGGGCCTCGGCACAGATACGCAGTATTTT | CASSSKRGGLGTDTQYF
TRBJ2-1 | TRBV12-3/TRBV12-4 | - | - | TGTGCCAGCAGTTCATTAGCCGCGCTCTCCTACAATGAGCAGTTCTTC | CASSSLAALSYNEQFF
TRBJ2-1 | TRBV12-3/TRBV12-4 | TRBD2 | few | TGTGCCAGCCGACTAGCGGGGTCCAATGAGCAGTTCTTC | CASRLAGSNEQFF
TRBJ2-5 | TRBV4-3 | TRBD2 | many | TGCGCCAGCAGTTTTAGCGGGGGGAAAGAGACCCAGTACTTC | CASSFSGGKETQYF
TRBJ1-6 | TRBV7-6 | - | - | TGTGCCAGCAGCTTAGCGTCAGTGGGGAATTCACCCCTCCACTTT | CASSLASVGNSPLHF
TRBJ2-3 | TRBV4-3 | TRBD2 | many | TGCGCCAGCAGCCAACAGTCCACGGGACTAGCGGGAGGGCCGCCAGATACGCAGTATTTT | CASSQQSTGLAGGPPDTQYF
TRBJ2-7 | TRBV6-5 | - | - | TGTGCCAGCGGTTACACAACTAGAATCAGTGAGCAGTACTTC | CASGYTTRISEQYF